The present TCR beta chain was sequenced within a study of response to subunit inactivated influenza vaccine. TCRdb fed the RT-PCR reads into MiXCR, producing one record per CDR3 protein. The sample lists 200,000 to 250,000 distinct CDR3 sequences; 12% were seen once. With 1 base removed from V and 5 bases from J, the gap between germline ends came to 23 bases. Looked up from germline, CDR1 is SGHAT and CDR2 is FQDESV (reference sequence). This CDR3 region has 18 residues. In regard to this clonotype: Its antigen is currently unknown.

Regarding the study as a whole: With each seasonal influenza vaccination, the authors suggested, few new T cells are recruited.

The TCR originated in a man aged 45-60 years who received an inactivated influenza vaccine. This material consisted of non-naive T cells sorted from PBMCs, taken approximately 15 days before vaccination. This rearrangement joins TRBV11-1 to TRBJ2-5, with D perhaps TRBD1 or TRBD2 (5 bases each). The CDR3 is CASSLEGAFGAAGETQYF. As DNA, the CDR3 is TGTGCCAGCAGCTTAGAAGGGGCCTTCGGGGCCGCTGGTGAGACCCAGTACTTC.